These 15 T cell receptor beta chains came from one sample sequenced in a study of Ad26.COV2.S vaccination and SARS-CoV-2 variants. The treatment: 19 received Ad26.COV2.S at low or high dose, single or two shots; about five received placebo; per-sample allocation not given. Specimen acquisition occurred on day 63 following the initial vaccine or placebo injection. Measured with immunoSEQ multiplex PCR; TCRdb has only the in-frame clones, and not every one. The sample lists about 680,000 clones; about 89% were seen once. This specimen was peripheral blood, taken in a trial of Ad26.COV2.S vaccine versus placebo. Source of these receptors: a person aged 18-60 years who received the Ad26.COV2.S COVID-19 vaccine or a placebo.

This rearrangement joins TRBV5-5 to TRBJ2-7; 9 positions agree with TRBD1. The CDR3 runs to 15 residues. The V segment lost 0 bases and the J segment 4 bases; nucleotides outside the gene matches: 5. CDR1 is SGHKS and CDR2 is YYEKEE in the germline V gene (reference sequence). The CDR3: CASSLADRGIYEQYF. The CDR3 DNA is TGTGCCAGCAGCTTGGCGGACAGGGGAATTTACGAGCAGTACTTC.

This chain joins TRBV30 and TRBJ2-6; D might be TRBD2 (5 bases). This CDR3 is built from 15 residues. V was trimmed by 8 bases and J by 0 bases, leaving 14 bases between them. Germline V CDR1 and CDR2: GTSNPN, SVGIG (reference sequence). The CDR3 protein is CALTEGGSGANVLTF. For the CDR3, the DNA is TGTGCCCTGACCGAGGGCGGCTCTGGGGCCAACGTCCTGACTTTC. Combining the CDR3 with reference TRBV30 and TRBJ2-6 gives the whole variable domain SQTIHQWPATLVQPVGSPLSLECTVEGTSNPNLYWYRQAAGRGLQLLFYSVGIGQISSEVPQNLSASRPQDRQFILSSKKLLLSDSGFYLCALTEGGSGANVLTFGAGSRLTVL.

In regard to this clone: This same CDR3 is encoded by further DNA sequences in the sample. This rearrangement joins TRBV4-2 to TRBJ2-7; TRBD2 aligns across 8 bases. CDR1 LGHNA and CDR2 YNFKEQ come from the germline V gene. This CDR3 region has 13 residues. V lost 3 bases, J lost 2 bases, and 0 bases stayed unmatched. The CDR3 is CASSQGLAYEQYF. CDR3 nucleotides: TGTGCCAGCAGCCAGGGACTAGCCTACGAGCAGTACTTC.

The chain links TRBV13 to TRBJ2-1; D is unclear. The CDR3 is 13 residues long. Germline CDR1 is PRHDT and CDR2 is FYEKMQ (reference sequence). V shed 0 bases and J shed 6 bases, with 6 bases lying between them. The CDR3 is CASSLGPRNEQFF. Here the CDR3 DNA reads TGTGCCAGCAGCTTAGGGCCTCGCAATGAGCAGTTCTTC.

The V and J genes are TRBV4-3 and TRBJ1-1, with TRBD1 matching 7 bases. Germline V gene sequence: CDR1 LGHNA, CDR2 YSLEER. CDR3 size: 13 residues. V dropped 2 bases and J dropped 6; count of bases not matched to a gene: 3. The CDR3 is CASSQRGPAEAFF. CDR3 bases: TGCGCCAGCAGCCAAAGGGGGCCTGCTGAAGCTTTCTTT.

The chain links TRBV6-5 to TRBJ2-1, with D tentatively TRBD1 (6 bases). Trimming stripped 8 bases from V and 3 bases from J, with 17 bases between. The V gene's germline CDR1 is MNHEY and CDR2 SVGAGI. The CDR3 has 15 amino acids. CDR3 DNA: TGTGCCAGCCGCCCAACGGGACAAATCTACAATGAGCAGTTCTTC. Its protein product is CASRPTGQIYNEQFF.

The chain combines TRBV7-6 with TRBJ2-6; tentatively, D is TRBD1 (5 bases). The CDR3 has 18 residues. Between the trimmed V and J ends, which lost 2 bases and 0 bases, there was a span of 14 bases. The germline V gene encodes CDR1 SGHVS and CDR2 FNYEAQ. The CDR3 DNA reads as TGTGCCAGCAGCTTACCCGACAGTATGAGCTCTGGGGCCAACGTCCTGACTTTC. Its protein product is CASSLPDSMSSGANVLTF.

The rearrangement links TRBV30 to TRBJ2-5; no reliable D call. The V end was cut by 4 bases, the J end by 2 bases, with 5 bases between. Germline V CDR1 and CDR2: GTSNPN, SVGIG (reference sequence). This CDR3 comprises 11 residues. Written as DNA, the CDR3 is TGTGCCTGGAACGTTCAAGAGACCCAGTACTTC. It specifies CAWNVQETQYF.

This rearrangement joins TRBV7-8 to TRBJ2-7, with D possibly TRBD1 on 6 matching bases. Germline V gene data show CDR1 as SGHVS and CDR2 as FQNEAQ. The V gene lost 0 bases and the J gene lost 1 base, with 16 bases spanning the gap. The CDR3 extends over 17 amino acids. CDR3 nucleotide sequence: TGTGCCAGCAGCTTAGCTCTAGGGGGATTAGGATCCTACGAGCAGTACTTC. This gives the protein CASSLALGGLGSYEQYF. Together with reference TRBV7-8 and TRBJ2-7, the CDR3 gives the full variable domain: GAGVSQSPRYKVAKRGQDVALRCDPISGHVSLFWYQQALGQGPEFLTYFQNEAQLDKSGLPSDRFFAERPEGSVSTLKIQRTQQEDSAVYLCASSLALGGLGSYEQYFGPGTRLTVT.

The rearrangement joins TRBV21-1 to TRBJ2-4; no DNA check was done on the table's D call, TRBD1. TRBV21-1 is deemed a pseudogene. The CDR3 spans 19 residues. The CDR3 DNA reads as TGTGCCAGCAGCAAAGATGGCAGGGAAGGACCGCCGGCCAAAAACATTCAGTACTTC. It yields the protein CASSKDGREGPPAKNIQYF.

The rearrangement links TRBV29-1 to TRBJ2-1; 7 bases are a match to TRBD1. CDR1 and CDR2 (germline): SQVTM, ANQGSEA. V trimming: 5 bases; J trimming: 2 bases; junction bases outside the gene matches: 6. There are 14 residues in the CDR3. CDR3 sequence: CSVLTGITYNEQFF. CDR3 DNA sequence: TGCAGCGTTCTGACAGGGATAACCTACAATGAGCAGTTCTTC.

J is TRBJ1-2 and V is TRBV6-1, with D tentatively TRBD1 (6 bases). The germline V and J ends were trimmed by 0 bases and 4 bases, with 21 bases remaining between them. The CDR3 has 18 amino acids. Germline V gives CDR1 MNHNS, CDR2 SASEGT. CDR3 in DNA: TGTGCCAGCAGTGAAGCGGGGCTCACAGGGACCATCAGCTATGGCTACACCTTC. Translating gives CASSEAGLTGTISYGYTF.

The V call is TRBV18, the J call TRBJ1-2, with D perhaps matching TRBD1 (5 bases). V was cut by 4 bases and J by 8 bases, with 11 bases left in between. The CDR3 is 12 amino acids. Germline V gene lookup returns CDR1 KGHSH and CDR2 LQKENI. CDR3 amino acids: CASSLQGGGYTF. CDR3 in DNA: TGTGCCAGCTCACTGCAGGGTGGCGGCTACACCTTC.

This clone was observed a few times. Other DNA sequences of this sample code for an identical CDR3. The rearrangement joins TRBV2 to TRBJ1-6; D is unresolved. This CDR3 is 13 amino acids long. Trimming stripped 5 bases from V and 7 bases from J, with 9 bases between. Germline values: CDR1 SNHLY, CDR2 FYNNEI. CDR3 DNA sequence: TGTGCCAGCAGTTCCGGGAACAATTCACCCCTCCACTTT. It yields the protein CASSSGNNSPLHF.

The rearrangement links TRBV5-5 to TRBJ1-4; D may be TRBD1 (6 bases). Trimming stripped 3 bases from V and 4 bases from J, with 16 bases between. The CDR3 has 16 amino acids. Per the germline V gene, CDR1 is SGHKS and CDR2 is YYEKEE (reference sequence). The CDR3 spells CASSSLQGGSNEKLFF. The CDR3 DNA sequence: TGTGCCAGCAGCTCATTACAGGGAGGAAGTAATGAAAAACTGTTTTTT.